This TCR beta chain was identified during a study of CD8+CD57+ T cells in acquired aplastic anemia. Study context: Healthy donors had, on average, approximately 9.9 million reads for their CD4+ cells.

This clonotype appeared many times. Its cognate antigen is unknown. The study, taken as a whole, reports: Comparison of patients with controls identified nearly 30 shared CD8+ CDR3 sequences.

Unmatched junction bases numbered 13, after V lost 4 bases and J lost 4 bases. The CDR3 spans 17 residues. Genomic DNA provided the template from which TCR beta VDJ and CDR3 profiles were obtained. Via MiXCR, TCRdb re-called the reads, giving one row per CDR3 protein. The sample consists of more than 150,000 distinct CDR3 sequences, 46% of them appearing once. The TCR sequence derives from a human donor in good health. The specimen was sorted CD4+, CD8+, or CD8+CD57+ T cells (not recorded which) from PBMCs. The genes are TRBV12-3 or TRBV12-4 and TRBJ2-7; 10 bases fit TRBD2. CDR3 sequence: CASSSSPLAGVFYEQYF. DNA of the CDR3: TGTGCCAGCAGTTCAAGCCCCCTAGCGGGAGTATTTTACGAGCAGTACTTC.